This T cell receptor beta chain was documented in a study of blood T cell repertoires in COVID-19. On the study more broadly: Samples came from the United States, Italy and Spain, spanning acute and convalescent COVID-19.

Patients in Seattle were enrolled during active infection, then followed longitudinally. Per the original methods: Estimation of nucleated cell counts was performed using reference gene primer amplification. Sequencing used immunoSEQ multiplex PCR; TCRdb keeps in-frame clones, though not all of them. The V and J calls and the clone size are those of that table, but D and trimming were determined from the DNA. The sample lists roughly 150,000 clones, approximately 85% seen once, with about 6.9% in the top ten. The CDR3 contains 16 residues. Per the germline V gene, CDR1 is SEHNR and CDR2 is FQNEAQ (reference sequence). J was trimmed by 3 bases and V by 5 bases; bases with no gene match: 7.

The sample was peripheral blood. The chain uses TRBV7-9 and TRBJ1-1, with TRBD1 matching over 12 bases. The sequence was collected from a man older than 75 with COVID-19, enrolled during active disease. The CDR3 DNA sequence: TGTGCCAGCAGCGTGGCGGGACAGGGGGCGGACACTGAAGCTTTCTTT. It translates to CASSVAGQGADTEAFF. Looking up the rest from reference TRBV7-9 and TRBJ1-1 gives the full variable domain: DTGVSQNPRHKITKRGQNVTFRCDPISEHNRLYWYRQTLGQGPEFLTYFQNEAQLEKSRLLSDRFSAERPKGSFSTLEIQRTEQGDSAMYLCASSVAGQGADTEAFFGQGTRLTVV.